The clone carrying this TCR beta chain was seen only a few times. The data belong to a study of T cells of healthy individuals. A single record per CDR3 protein comes from TCRdb applying MiXCR to the 5' RACE reads. The data hold some 100,000 distinct CDR3 sequences, with roughly 18% observed a single time. This TCR derives from a human donor in good health.

The CDR3 coding sequence is TGTGCCAGCAGTAGACCAACCTCCTACGAGCAGTACTTC. Translation: CASSRPTSYEQYF. The chain couples TRBV28 to TRBJ2-7; D is uncertain. The CDR3 extends over 13 amino acids. Trimming took off 5 bases at V and 0 bases at J, with 8 bases between the two ends. Germline V gene sequence: CDR1 MDHEN, CDR2 SYDVKM.